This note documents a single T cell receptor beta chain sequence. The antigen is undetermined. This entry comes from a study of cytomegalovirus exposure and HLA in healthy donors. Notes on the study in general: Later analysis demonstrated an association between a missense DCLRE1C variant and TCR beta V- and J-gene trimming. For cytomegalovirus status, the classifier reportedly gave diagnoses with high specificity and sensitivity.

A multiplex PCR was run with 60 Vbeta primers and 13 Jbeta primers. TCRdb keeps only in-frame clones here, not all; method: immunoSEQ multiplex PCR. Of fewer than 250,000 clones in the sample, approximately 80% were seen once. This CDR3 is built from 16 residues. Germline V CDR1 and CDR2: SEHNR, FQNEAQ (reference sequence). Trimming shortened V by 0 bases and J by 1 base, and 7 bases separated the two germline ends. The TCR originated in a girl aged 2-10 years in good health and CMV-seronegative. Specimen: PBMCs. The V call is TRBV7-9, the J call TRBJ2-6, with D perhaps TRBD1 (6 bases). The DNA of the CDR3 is TGTGCCAGCAGCTTAGCGGGGGCGTCTGGGGCCAACGTCCTGACTTTC. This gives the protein CASSLAGASGANVLTF.